Given below is one T cell receptor (beta chain) in context. The data were obtained in a study of blood T cell repertoires in COVID-19. Turning to the study itself: The cDNA or gDNA used as material had been derived from T cells, B-cell-depleted T cells, or PBMCs.

Measured with immunoSEQ multiplex PCR; TCRdb has only the in-frame clones, and not every one. In the table there are under 250,000 clones, 65% to 85% of which are singletons. Trimming removed 5 bases from V and 5 bases from J; junction bases left unmatched: 7. From germline, CDR1 is SNHLY and CDR2 FYNNEI. This CDR3 spans 15 amino acids. J is TRBJ2-2 and V is TRBV2; 8 nucleotides line up with TRBD1. The source material was peripheral blood. The sequence was obtained from an older woman with acute or convalescent COVID-19. CDR3 nucleotide sequence: TGTGCCAGCAGTCTCAGGGGGCTTGGGACCGGGGAGCTGTTTTTT. It codes for CASSLRGLGTGELFF.